This TCR beta chain originates from a study of tumor-infiltrating lymphocytes in primary liver carcinoma. Whole-study findings and limits: Being bulk and unsorted, samples allowed no CD4+ and CD8+ repertoire comparison. The overlap of tumor-adjacent and tumor-blood pairs was smaller than that of tumor region pairs.

For this clonotype: Its antigen is not known. Given a much more abundant clone one base away, this may be a read error.

A constant-region primer primed TCR beta cDNA synthesis from about 0.55 ug of total RNA. What produced the TCR beta libraries was three nested multiplex PCR rounds using slightly modified ARM-PCR. A C-beta reverse primer was combined with TRBV1-TRBV30 forward primers in the first two PCR rounds, and each round had 10 cycles. TCRdb re-derived calls from the multiplex PCR reads in MiXCR, one entry per CDR3 protein. The sample contains about 200,000 distinct CDR3 sequences, roughly two thirds of which appear only once. Germline CDR1 reads SEHNR; CDR2 reads FQNEAQ (reference sequence). This CDR3 contains 15 residues. Blood RNA originated from unsorted whole blood, with germline DNA additionally extracted. Preoperatively, peripheral blood was drawn, roughly 3.8 milliliters in total.

This sequence originates from a woman aged 55-70 years with primary liver carcinoma and hepatitis B virus infection. Sequencing input: peripheral blood. The rearrangement uses TRBV7-9 and TRBJ1-2; TRBD1 matches 7 bases. The chain's CDR3 is CDSSSRGTDNYGYTF. The DNA of the CDR3 is TGTGACAGCAGCTCCCGAGGGACAGATAACTATGGCTACACCTTC.